The 30 T cell receptor beta chains given below trace back to one sample, sequenced in a study of T cell changes during pregnancy in multiple sclerosis. Some clones are missing from TCRdb's copy, which holds only in-frame ones; the method was immunoSEQ multiplex PCR. Here the sample spans about 59,000 clones, 80% to 95% being singletons. Sequences were derived from CD4+ T cells from peripheral blood mononuclear cells, sampled before pregnancy. The receptors originated from a female donor with multiple sclerosis, enrolled in a pregnancy study.

The V call is TRBV2, the J call TRBJ1-5, with 7 bases aligning to TRBD1. V shed 6 bases, J shed 4 bases, and the junction held 9 bases outside the gene matches. The CDR3 is made up of 15 amino acids. The germline gives CDR1 SNHLY, CDR2 FYNNEI. The CDR3 sequence: CASSRDSSWNQPQHF. The CDR3 DNA sequence: TGTGCCAGCAGCCGGGACAGTAGTTGGAATCAGCCCCAGCATTTT.

This clone appeared once. The chain has TRBV7-3 and TRBJ2-1; D possibly corresponds to TRBD2 (6 bases). Trimming cost V 5 bases and J 4 bases, with 15 bases left between them. The CDR3 totals 15 residues. Germline CDR1 SGHTA, CDR2 FQGTGA. CDR3 nucleotide sequence: TGTGCCAGCAGCGTAGAGCGGGCGAAATACAATGAGCAGTTCTTC. This translates into CASSVERAKYNEQFF.

V usage is TRBV5-6 and J usage is TRBJ2-1, with D possibly being TRBD2 (6 bases). CDR1 and CDR2 from the germline V gene are SGHDT and YYEEEE. The V end lost 4 bases, the J end lost 7 bases, and 15 bases lay between the germline ends. The CDR3 has 14 amino acids. CDR3 nucleotide sequence: TGTGCCAGCAGCACCACCGGGACTCCTAATGAGCAGTTCTTC. Encoded protein: CASSTTGTPNEQFF.

The DNA for the CDR3 is TGCGCCAGCAGCCAAAGAGGGATGGTCGGCTTCGACGGGGGATCCGTTCACGAGCAGTACTTC. The encoded protein is CASSQRGMVGFDGGSVHEQYF. V is TRBV4-3 and J is TRBJ2-7, with D maybe TRBD2 (6 bases). The ends were cut back, 2 bases at V and 5 bases at J, with 34 bases in the middle. CDR1 and CDR2 from the germline V gene are LGHNA and YSLEER. This CDR3 is 21 amino acids long.

The J gene is TRBJ2-6, the V gene TRBV7-3; 7 nucleotides line up with TRBD1. With V trimmed by 5 bases and J by 4 bases, 17 bases remained unmatched. The CDR3 runs to 19 residues. Germline V CDR1 and CDR2: SGHTA, FQGTGA. The CDR3 region is CASSKTGGQIQPGANVLTF. The CDR3 DNA follows: TGTGCCAGCAGCAAAACTGGGGGACAGATACAACCCGGGGCCAACGTCCTGACTTTC.

The chain joins TRBV15 to TRBJ1-2; 8 bases map to TRBD1. The CDR3 sequence is 14 residues long. V was clipped by 1 base and J by 4 bases; unmatched bases: 2. CDR1 is LNHNV and CDR2 is YYDKDF in the germline V gene (reference sequence). The CDR3 region has the DNA TGTGCCACCAGCAGAGGACAGGGGACCTATGGCTACACCTTC. Translated: CATSRGQGTYGYTF. The whole variable domain, remainder taken from reference TRBV15 and TRBJ1-2, is DAMVIQNPRYQVTQFGKPVTLSCSQTLNHNVMYWYQQKSSQAPKLLFHYYDKDFNNEADTPDNFQSRRPNTSFCFLDIRSPGLGDTAMYLCATSRGQGTYGYTFGSGTRLTVV.

V usage is TRBV14 and J usage is TRBJ2-1; D call uncertain. Per germline, CDR1 SGHDN and CDR2 FVKESK. This CDR3 region has 14 residues. V was pared by 3 bases and J by 4 bases, with 10 bases between. The CDR3 DNA reads TGTGCCAGCAGCCAGGGCGTTCCTTACAATGAGCAGTTCTTC. Its translation is CASSQGVPYNEQFF.

This chain links TRBV7-2 with TRBJ2-1, with 13 bases that match TRBD2. J gave up 5 bases and V 3 bases, and 7 bases lay outside the gene matches. The CDR3 length is 17 residues. Germline CDR1 SGHTA, CDR2 FQGNSA. The CDR3: CASSFGTSGAIDNEQFF. The DNA of the CDR3 is TGTGCCAGCAGCTTTGGGACTAGCGGGGCGATTGACAATGAGCAGTTCTTC.

Details on this clone: At one end the junction does not follow the germline gene, possibly because of a read error. The rearrangement links TRBV30 to TRBJ1-2, with D perhaps matching TRBD1 (5 bases). In germline, CDR1 is GTSNPN, CDR2 SVGIG (reference sequence). The CDR3 covers 13 residues. CDR3 bases: TGTGCCTGGAGTATAAAACTAGGAGGGACCGCACCCTTC. This codes for CAWSIKLGGTAPF.

The chain recombines TRBV27 with TRBJ2-1; 13 nucleotides line up with TRBD2. Germline lookup yields CDR1 MNHEY and CDR2 SMNVEV (reference sequence). The V gene end was trimmed by 5 bases and the J gene end by 5 bases; junction bases not matched to a gene: 3. There are 15 residues in the CDR3. The CDR3 loop reads CASSTGTSGDNEQFF. DNA of the CDR3: TGTGCCAGCAGTACAGGGACTAGCGGGGACAATGAGCAGTTCTTC.

The chain uses TRBV4-3 and TRBJ2-1, with D perhaps matching TRBD2 (5 bases). V was pared by 0 bases and J by 6 bases, with 12 bases between. This CDR3 has 15 residues. The germline CDR1 and CDR2 sequences are LGHNA and YSLEER. The CDR3 DNA reads TGCGCCAGCAGCCAAGAAGTAGCGAGAGGCAATGAGCAGTTCTTC. This codes for CASSQEVARGNEQFF.

The rearrangement links TRBV28 to TRBJ2-3; D uncertain. CDR3 length: 13 residues. Trimming cost V 4 bases and J 4 bases, with 9 bases left between them. From germline, CDR1 is MDHEN and CDR2 SYDVKM. The CDR3 DNA follows: TGTGCCAGCAGTTCCCCCCCCGCAGATACGCAGTATTTT. Translating it yields CASSSPPADTQYF.

The CDR3 sequence: CASSVPETGTWRGYTF. In DNA, the CDR3 is TGTGCCAGCAGTGTCCCAGAAACAGGGACCTGGCGGGGCTACACCTTC. This chain connects TRBV6-1 to TRBJ1-2; D is possibly TRBD1 (6 bases). The CDR3 loop spans 16 amino acids. The ends were cut back, 4 bases at V and 8 bases at J, with 23 bases in the middle. In germline, CDR1 is MNHNS, CDR2 SASEGT.

This sequence joins TRBV7-9 and TRBJ2-2; TRBD2 matches at 8 bases. The CDR3 extends over 14 amino acids. The V gene's germline CDR1 is SEHNR and CDR2 FQNEAQ (reference sequence). The V segment lost 2 bases and the J segment 6 bases; nucleotides outside the gene matches: 2. CDR3 in amino acids: CASSLTREAGELFF. The CDR3, as DNA: TGTGCCAGCAGCTTAACGCGGGAGGCCGGGGAGCTGTTTTTT. The full variable domain, with the rest looked up from reference TRBV7-9 and TRBJ2-2, is DTGVSQNPRHKITKRGQNVTFRCDPISEHNRLYWYRQTLGQGPEFLTYFQNEAQLEKSRLLSDRFSAERPKGSFSTLEIQRTEQGDSAMYLCASSLTREAGELFFGEGSRLTVL.

The chain carries TRBV7-9 and TRBJ2-1; 8 bases are a match to TRBD1. The CDR3 loop spans 16 amino acids. Germline loops: CDR1 SEHNR, CDR2 FQNEAQ (reference sequence). V shed 4 bases and J 8 bases; nucleotides not matched to a gene: 13. CDR3 protein: CASSSRTGWIGDEQFF. The CDR3 DNA sequence: TGTGCCAGCAGCTCCCGGACAGGGTGGATCGGGGATGAGCAGTTCTTC.

This clone was counted a single time. This chain joins TRBV9 and TRBJ1-2; 7 bases map to TRBD1. Trimming at V came to 2 bases and at J to 5 bases, leaving 6 bases not matched to a gene. CDR3 size: 14 residues. From germline, CDR1 is SGDLS and CDR2 YYNGEE. The CDR3 nucleotides are TGTGCCAGCAGCGTTTCCAGGGGGACTTATGGCTACACCTTC. Translated: CASSVSRGTYGYTF.

This clone showed up just once. This chain connects TRBV28 to TRBJ2-1, with 8 bases lining up with TRBD2. Unmatched junction bases numbered 8, after V lost 5 bases and J lost 2 bases. Germline loops: CDR1 MDHEN, CDR2 SYDVKM. The CDR3 covers 16 residues. The chain's CDR3 is CASSAVGLATYNEQFF. CDR3 nucleotides: TGTGCCAGCAGTGCCGTCGGACTAGCTACCTACAATGAGCAGTTCTTC.

V and J are TRBV27 and TRBJ2-1; D is possibly TRBD2 (5 bases). The CDR3 consists of 16 residues. Looked up from germline, CDR1 is MNHEY and CDR2 is SMNVEV (reference sequence). Trimming removed 1 base at V and 4 bases at J, with 14 bases between. The CDR3 loop reads CASSLFSRSGYNEQFF. In nucleotides, the CDR3 is TGTGCCAGCAGTTTATTCTCGAGGAGCGGATACAATGAGCAGTTCTTC.

The V gene is TRBV28, the J gene TRBJ1-2; D uncertain. Germline CDR1 reads MDHEN; CDR2 reads SYDVKM. The length of the CDR3 is 15 residues. V was clipped by 4 bases and J by 2 bases, with 14 bases between them. The CDR3: CASSSPRGGNYGYTF. CDR3 nucleotide sequence: TGTGCCAGCAGTTCCCCCCGGGGAGGCAACTATGGCTACACCTTC.

In DNA, the CDR3 is TGCAGCGTAGCCCTCGGGGCAGGGGGCCGTTACAATGAGCAGTTCTTC. It codes for CSVALGAGGRYNEQFF. The chain carries TRBV29-1 and TRBJ2-1; TRBD1 aligns across 8 bases. CDR3 length: 16 residues. V lost 6 bases to trimming and J lost 4 bases; unmatched junction nucleotides: 14. In germline, CDR1 is SQVTM, CDR2 ANQGSEA.

This chain connects TRBV4-1 to TRBJ2-2; D is unclear. The CDR3 covers 16 residues. V was cut by 1 base and J by 0 bases, with 9 bases left in between. The V gene's germline CDR1 is MGHRA and CDR2 YSYEKL. The chain's CDR3 is CASSQVLSANTGELFF. CDR3 nucleotides: TGCGCCAGCAGCCAAGTGCTATCTGCGAACACCGGGGAGCTGTTTTTT.

The V call is TRBV9, the J call TRBJ1-1; 7 nucleotides align to TRBD1. Per the germline V gene, CDR1 is SGDLS and CDR2 is YYNGEE. Unmatched junction bases numbered 8, after V lost 1 base and J lost 5 bases. The CDR3 consists of 15 residues. The CDR3 spells CASSVKEQGWTEAFF. In DNA form, the CDR3 reads TGTGCCAGCAGCGTAAAGGAACAGGGGTGGACTGAAGCTTTCTTT. The variable domain in full, with the rest retrieved from reference TRBV9 and TRBJ1-1, is DSGVTQTPKHLITATGQRVTLRCSPRSGDLSVYWYQQSLDQGLQFLIQYYNGEERAKGNILERFSAQQFPDLHSELNLSSLELGDSALYFCASSVKEQGWTEAFFGQGTRLTVV.

This chain links TRBV6-5 with TRBJ1-5, with D perhaps TRBD1 (6 bases). CDR3 length: 15 residues. V lost 6 bases and J 2 bases, leaving 14 bases between the germline ends. The germline CDR1 and CDR2 sequences are MNHEY and SVGAGI. The CDR3 reads CASSPGQLGNQPQHF. CDR3 sequence (DNA): TGTGCCAGCAGCCCCGGACAGCTGGGCAATCAGCCCCAGCATTTT.

The V gene is TRBV19, the J gene TRBJ1-2, with 10 bases that match TRBD1. J gave up 6 bases and V 6 bases, and 4 bases lay outside the gene matches. This CDR3 is 13 amino acids long. Germline loops: CDR1 LNHDA, CDR2 SQIVND (reference sequence). The CDR3: CASRAGTGDGYTF. CDR3 DNA: TGTGCCAGTAGGGCCGGGACAGGGGATGGCTACACCTTC.

This chain's CDR3 is CASSWGQGIPQQYF. In nucleotides, the CDR3 is TGTGCCAGCAGCTGGGGACAGGGGATTCCCCAGCAGTACTTC. This rearrangement joins TRBV11-3 to TRBJ2-7, with 10 bases lining up with TRBD1. CDR3 length: 14 residues. Trimming took 4 bases from V and 8 from J; bases not matched to a gene: 8. Germline V gene data show CDR1 as SGHNT and CDR2 as YENEEA.

As DNA, the CDR3 is TGTGCCAGCAGCTCTGACAGCAGGAACTATGGCTACACCTTC. Its translation is CASSSDSRNYGYTF. V is TRBV11-3 and J is TRBJ1-2, with D perhaps matching TRBD1 (5 bases). The CDR3 is made up of 14 amino acids. V lost 4 bases, J lost 2 bases, and 11 bases lay in between. CDR1 is SGHNT, CDR2 YENEEA, per germline.

The gene calls are TRBV5-4 and TRBJ1-2, with 9 bases matching TRBD1. Germline loops: CDR1 SGHNT, CDR2 YYREEE (reference sequence). The CDR3 consists of 15 residues. J lost 5 bases, V lost 5 bases, and 10 bases had no gene match. CDR3: CASRPTGGARYGYTF. The CDR3 DNA is TGTGCCAGCAGACCCACAGGGGGCGCGAGGTATGGCTACACCTTC.

Notes on this clone: The junction and the germline gene differ at one end; a read error may be behind it. This rearrangement joins TRBV6-1 to TRBJ2-1, with D maybe TRBD2 (7 bases). Looked up from germline, CDR1 is MNHNS and CDR2 is SASEGT. This CDR3 spans 15 amino acids. The chain's CDR3 is CASSEAGGHYNEQFF. The CDR3 DNA reads TGTGCCAGCAGCGAAGCCGGGGGGCACTACAATGAGCAGTTCTTC.

This clone was seen once. The chain couples TRBV5-6 to TRBJ2-2, with D perhaps matching TRBD1 (6 bases). Germline CDR1 SGHDT, CDR2 YYEEEE. V lost 3 bases and J 5 bases, leaving 17 bases between the germline ends. The CDR3 covers 16 residues. CDR3 nucleotide sequence: TGTGCCAGCAGCTCCCTAATTACAGGGCTTACCGGGGAGCTGTTTTTT. This gives the protein CASSSLITGLTGELFF.

The rearrangement uses TRBV6-6 and TRBJ2-7; possible D gene TRBD1, 7 bases. CDR3 length equals 16 residues. CDR1 is MNHNY and CDR2 is SVGAGI in the germline V gene (reference sequence). Trimming shortened V by 0 bases and J by 1 base, and 13 bases separated the two germline ends. The CDR3 sequence: CASSYSGQGGSYEQYF. The CDR3 bases are TGTGCCAGCAGTTACTCGGGGCAGGGGGGATCCTACGAGCAGTACTTC.